Listed below are T cell receptor beta chains from one sample, sequenced in a study of T cell responses to AZD1222 COVID-19 vaccine. Clones were sequenced by immunoSEQ multiplex PCR, and TCRdb holds only the in-frame ones, with some missing. The sample yields around 58,000 clones, around 90% seen once. This sample comprised peripheral blood, obtained 28 days after the second AZD1222 dose. All receptors derive from an adult who received the AZD1222 COVID-19 vaccine. Both conserved end residues are part of each CDR3. Fields, in order: J gene, D gene, V gene, clone size, CDR3 protein, CDR3 DNA. The D gene is left open where the match is weak. Clone sizes are given selectively: once, few, many, or a class where the clone is expanded.

j_call: TRBJ2-5; d_call: -; v_call: TRBV29-1; clone_size: -; cdr3_aa: CSVERGETQYF; cdr3_nt: TGCAGCGTTGAAAGGGGAGAGACCCAGTACTTC
j_call: TRBJ2-7; d_call: TRBD2; v_call: TRBV4-1; clone_size: few; cdr3_aa: CASSQSAGETSYEQYF; cdr3_nt: TGCGCCAGCAGCCAATCGGCGGGAGAAACCTCCTACGAGCAGTACTTC
j_call: TRBJ1-1; d_call: -; v_call: TRBV29-1; clone_size: -; cdr3_aa: CSVGQANTEAFF; cdr3_nt: TGCAGCGTTGGACAGGCGAACACTGAAGCTTTCTTT
j_call: TRBJ2-3; d_call: -; v_call: TRBV30; clone_size: few; cdr3_aa: CAWKRRGTDTQYF; cdr3_nt: TGTGCCTGGAAGCGGAGAGGCACAGATACGCAGTATTTT
j_call: TRBJ2-1; d_call: TRBD2; v_call: TRBV5-6; clone_size: -; cdr3_aa: CASSIGGSSSNEQFF; cdr3_nt: TGTGCCAGCAGCATCGGCGGGAGTTCTTCCAATGAGCAGTTCTTC
j_call: TRBJ1-1; d_call: -; v_call: TRBV11-2; clone_size: -; cdr3_aa: CASSSQPNTEAFF; cdr3_nt: TGTGCCAGCAGCTCGCAGCCGAACACTGAAGCTTTCTTT
j_call: TRBJ2-1; d_call: -; v_call: TRBV7-2; clone_size: -; cdr3_aa: CASSLVGPYNEQFF; cdr3_nt: TGTGCCAGCAGCTTAGTCGGGCCCTACAATGAGCAGTTCTTC
j_call: TRBJ1-2; d_call: -; v_call: TRBV30; clone_size: -; cdr3_aa: CAWSVYSSDDYTF; cdr3_nt: TGTGCCTGGAGTGTGTACAGCTCGGATGACTACACCTTC
j_call: TRBJ1-1; d_call: TRBD1; v_call: TRBV11-2; clone_size: -; cdr3_aa: CASSMGQANTEAFF; cdr3_nt: TGTGCCAGCAGCATGGGACAGGCGAACACTGAAGCTTTCTTT
j_call: TRBJ2-7; d_call: TRBD1; v_call: TRBV19; clone_size: -; cdr3_aa: CASSITGVPYEQYF; cdr3_nt: TGTGCCAGTAGTATTACAGGGGTTCCCTACGAGCAGTACTTC
j_call: TRBJ2-7; d_call: -; v_call: TRBV29-1; clone_size: -; cdr3_aa: CSVRAGLGDEQYF; cdr3_nt: TGCAGCGTTCGGGCAGGCTTGGGGGACGAGCAGTACTTC
j_call: TRBJ2-5; d_call: -; v_call: TRBV4-2; clone_size: few; cdr3_aa: CASSRFPGNPGETQYF; cdr3_nt: TGTGCCAGCAGCCGATTTCCGGGCAACCCTGGGGAGACCCAGTACTTC
j_call: TRBJ2-1; d_call: TRBD2; v_call: TRBV19; clone_size: few; cdr3_aa: CASSSRSGSEQFF; cdr3_nt: TGTGCCAGTAGCTCTCGTAGCGGGAGCGAGCAGTTCTTC
j_call: TRBJ2-1; d_call: TRBD2; v_call: TRBV11-2; clone_size: -; cdr3_aa: CASSLTLAGAYNEQFF; cdr3_nt: TGTGCCAGCAGCCTCACTCTAGCGGGAGCCTACAATGAGCAGTTCTTC
j_call: TRBJ1-1; d_call: TRBD1; v_call: TRBV14; clone_size: -; cdr3_aa: CASSPGTGLTEAFF; cdr3_nt: TGTGCCAGCAGCCCAGGGACAGGGTTGACTGAAGCTTTCTTT
j_call: TRBJ2-5; d_call: -; v_call: TRBV7-2; clone_size: -; cdr3_aa: CASTRGVVETQYF; cdr3_nt: TGTGCCAGCACCCGAGGGGTAGTCGAGACCCAGTACTTC